This record covers a single T cell receptor (beta chain). The antigen is not known. TCRdb's table, derived via immunoSEQ multiplex PCR, lists solely in-frame clones and lacks some. The sample contains roughly 190,000 clones, more than 80% of which appear only once. The germline CDR1 and CDR2 sequences are LGHDT and YNNKEL (reference sequence). The CDR3 runs to 14 residues. Trimming stripped 4 bases from V and 3 bases from J, with 13 bases between. The data belong to a study of T cell responses to AZD1222 COVID-19 vaccine. Study-level information: Analysis merged second doses at about 4 or about 12 weeks.

Study-level points and caveats: Spike as a whole was targeted by vaccine-associated CD4 TCRs, dominant at 160-218 and 743-854. The repertoires were collected only after the peak T cell response. The donor group comprised mostly white British people and more females; the analysis possibly underestimated clonal diversity.

The chain employs TRBV3-1 (or the pseudogene TRBV3-2) and TRBJ2-7; D is unresolved. The sequencing here drew on peripheral blood, taken on day 0 of AZD1222 vaccination. The receptor was derived from an adult in good health. CDR3 sequence (DNA): TGTGCCAGCAGCCCGGCCGACTCAAACTACGAGCAGTACTTC. Amino acid sequence: CASSPADSNYEQYF.